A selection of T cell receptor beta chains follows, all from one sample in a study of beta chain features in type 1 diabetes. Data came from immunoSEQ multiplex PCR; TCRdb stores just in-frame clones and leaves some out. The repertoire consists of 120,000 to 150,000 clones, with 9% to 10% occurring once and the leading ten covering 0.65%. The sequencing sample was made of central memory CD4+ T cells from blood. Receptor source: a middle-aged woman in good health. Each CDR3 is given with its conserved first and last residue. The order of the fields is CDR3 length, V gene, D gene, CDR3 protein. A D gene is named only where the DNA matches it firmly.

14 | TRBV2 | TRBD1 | CASYDRAGANVLTF
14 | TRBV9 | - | CASSPEVFPHEQYF
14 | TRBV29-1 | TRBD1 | CSGDRGQGNTEAFF
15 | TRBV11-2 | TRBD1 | CASSPPGTARNEQFF
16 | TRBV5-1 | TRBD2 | CASRGGAGGISNEQFF
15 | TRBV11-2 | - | CASSRASVFTDTQYF
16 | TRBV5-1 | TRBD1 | CASKKLGGQGPGEQYF
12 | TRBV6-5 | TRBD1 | CASSYTGDGYTF
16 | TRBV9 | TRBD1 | CASSVALGQGLNGYTF
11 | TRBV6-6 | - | CASTRTDTQYF
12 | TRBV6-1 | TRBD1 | CASSPSGQGPNF
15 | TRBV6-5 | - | CASLTGGRGNTEAFF
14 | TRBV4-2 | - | CASSPSGGIGELFF
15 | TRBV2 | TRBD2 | CASSAGGLDQETQYF
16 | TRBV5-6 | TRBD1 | CASSLASRGSNQPQHF
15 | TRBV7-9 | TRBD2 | CASSLVGGNIHTQYF
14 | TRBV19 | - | CASSGAGVSSPLHF
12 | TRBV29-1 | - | CSGGASTDTQYF
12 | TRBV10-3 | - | CAISESTVGYTF
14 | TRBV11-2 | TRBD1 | CASRRPGQKFALHF
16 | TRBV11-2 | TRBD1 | CASSTPGQGVNGELFF
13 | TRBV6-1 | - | CASSGERSQPQHF
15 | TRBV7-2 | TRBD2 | CASSFGAGGSDTQYF
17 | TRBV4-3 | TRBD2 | CASSQNLAVRNTGELFF
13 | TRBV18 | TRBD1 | CASADRVDQPQHF
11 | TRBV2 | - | CASSYTGGYTF
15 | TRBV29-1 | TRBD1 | CSVGRATGGLREQYF
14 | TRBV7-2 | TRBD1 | CASSPDRAGNTIYF
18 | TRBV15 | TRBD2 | CATSRGLASRGTQETQYF
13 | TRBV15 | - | CATSRDRGEPQHF
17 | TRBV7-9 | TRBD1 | CASSRSGWDRGNYGYTF
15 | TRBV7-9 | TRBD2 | CASSLARGGGNEQFF
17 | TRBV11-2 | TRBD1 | CASSSMLTGTGGNEQYF
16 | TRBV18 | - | CASSRTDSPEFYEQYF
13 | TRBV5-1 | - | CASSLAGGERQFF
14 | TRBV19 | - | CASSMTSYSYEQYF
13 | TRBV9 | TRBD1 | CASSAEQGETQYF